Presented here are 13 T cell receptor beta chains from one specimen sequenced in a study of early T cells in non-severe SARS-CoV-2 infection. TCRdb reprocessed the 5' RACE reads via MiXCR and lists one record per CDR3 protein. The table shows roughly 80,000 distinct CDR3 sequences, with about a sixth occurring only once. Input material: whole blood. The receptor source for this set is an adult who was a healthcare worker with PCR-confirmed SARS-CoV-2 infection or an uninfected control (not recorded which).

The chain uses TRBV7-7 and TRBJ2-2; D gene uncertain. This CDR3 has 13 amino acids. The germline V gene encodes CDR1 SSHAT and CDR2 FNYEAQ (reference sequence). CDR3 DNA sequence: TGTGCTACCTCCAGAAGTGTCACCGGGGAGCTGTTTTTT. Protein product: CATSRSVTGELFF.

The table lists this clonotype with many counts. This sequence joins TRBV10-1 and TRBJ2-3; D gene unclear. The CDR3 runs to 13 residues. V was trimmed by 3 bases and J by 8 bases, leaving 12 bases between them. Germline loops: CDR1 WNHNN, CDR2 SYGVQD (reference sequence). CDR3 coding DNA: TGCGCCAGCAGTGAAGGGTTGCTTCGTACGCAGTATTTT. Residues: CASSEGLLRTQYF.

This chain joins TRBV5-1 and TRBJ2-5; possible D gene TRBD1, 6 bases. Germline V gene sequence: CDR1 SGHRS, CDR2 YFSETQ. V lost 4 bases and J lost 4, with 14 bases in between. CDR3 length equals 14 residues. In DNA form, the CDR3 reads TGCGCCAGCAGCCCAGGGGTGTTGAGAGAGACCCAGTACTTC. The encoded protein is CASSPGVLRETQYF.

This clonotype appeared a few times. The rearrangement joins TRBV6-5 to TRBJ2-7, with 7 bases matching TRBD1. The germline V gene has CDR1 MNHEY and CDR2 SVGAGI. This CDR3 is built from 13 residues. J was trimmed by 2 bases and V by 6 bases; bases with no gene match: 4. The CDR3 loop is CASSAGTAYEQYF. The CDR3 bases are TGTGCCAGCAGCGCCGGGACAGCCTACGAGCAGTACTTC.

The chain is built from TRBV12-3 or TRBV12-4 and TRBJ2-3, with TRBD2 identical over 10 bases. With V trimmed by 2 bases and J by 4 bases, 6 bases remained unmatched. The length of the CDR3 is 16 residues. CDR3 in DNA: TGTGCCAGCAGTTTAACTAGCGGGATGTTAGCAGATACGCAGTATTTT. The encoded protein is CASSLTSGMLADTQYF.

The gene calls are TRBV7-9 and TRBJ1-5; TRBD1 matches at 7 bases. The V segment lost 4 bases and the J segment 0 bases; nucleotides outside the gene matches: 12. Germline loops: CDR1 SEHNR, CDR2 FQNEAQ (reference sequence). The CDR3 is made up of 18 amino acids. CDR3 in amino acids: CASSWMGQIGASNQPQHF. Written as DNA, the CDR3 is TGTGCCAGCAGCTGGATGGGACAGATAGGAGCTAGCAATCAGCCCCAGCATTTT.

This clonotype was seen only a few times. The chain recombines TRBV7-9 with TRBJ2-2, with 12 positions matching TRBD2. V shed 8 bases and J 0 bases; nucleotides not matched to a gene: 7. Germline CDR1 and CDR2: SEHNR and FQNEAQ (reference sequence). The CDR3 has 17 amino acids. In nucleotides, the CDR3 is TGTGCCAGCGTCCCGGGACTAGCGGGCGCGAACACCGGGGAGCTGTTTTTT. Protein sequence: CASVPGLAGANTGELFF.

The gene calls are TRBV19 and TRBJ2-3; D ambiguous. V lost 5 bases and J 2 bases, leaving 8 bases between the germline ends. The germline V gene has CDR1 LNHDA and CDR2 SQIVND (reference sequence). CDR3 length: 13 amino acids. The CDR3 reads CASSALITDTQYF. The CDR3 DNA reads as TGTGCCAGTAGTGCTTTAATCACAGATACGCAGTATTTT. Full variable domain (rest looked up from reference TRBV19 and TRBJ2-3): DGGITQSPKYLFRKEGQNVTLSCEQNLNHDAMYWYRQDPGQGLRLIYYSQIVNDFQKGDIAEGYSVSREKKESFPLTVTSAQKNPTAFYLCASSALITDTQYFGPGTRLTVL.

The J gene is TRBJ1-3, the V gene TRBV11-2; 12 nucleotides align to TRBD1. Germline trimming cut 0 bases from V and 1 base from J; bases unmatched to any gene: 4. The germline gives CDR1 SGHAT, CDR2 FQNNGV. CDR3 size: 18 residues. CDR3 in amino acids: CASSLDRDRGQSGNTIYF. The CDR3 region has the DNA TGTGCCAGCAGCTTAGACCGGGACAGGGGGCAATCTGGAAACACCATATATTTT.

The genes are TRBV29-1 and TRBJ2-5, with D perhaps TRBD1 or TRBD2 (5 bases each). V was cut by 5 bases and J by 7 bases, with 11 bases left in between. The length of the CDR3 is 11 residues. Per germline, CDR1 SQVTM and CDR2 ANQGSEA. The CDR3, as DNA: TGCAGCGTTACCTTTGGGGGGACCCAGTACTTC. This encodes CSVTFGGTQYF.

The sample holds many counts of this clonotype. This chain connects TRBV5-4 to TRBJ2-5; D unresolved. Trimming shortened V by 2 bases and J by 5 bases, and 16 bases separated the two germline ends. The length of the CDR3 is 15 residues. Per germline, CDR1 SGHNT and CDR2 YYREEE (reference sequence). This CDR3 is CASSLKGHSLETQYF. The CDR3 DNA reads as TGTGCCAGCAGCTTAAAGGGTCACAGCCTGGAGACCCAGTACTTC.

The chain links TRBV28 to TRBJ2-7, with D possibly TRBD1 on 5 matching bases. CDR1 and CDR2 (germline): MDHEN, SYDVKM. CDR3 length: 14 amino acids. V lost 4 bases, J lost 0 bases, and 10 bases lay in between. The CDR3 nucleotides are TGTGCCAGCAGTTCCCGACAGCGCTCCTACGAGCAGTACTTC. Amino acids: CASSSRQRSYEQYF.

The genes are TRBV25-1 and TRBJ2-7; D may be TRBD1 (7 bases). The CDR3 is 14 residues long. Germline V gene sequence: CDR1 MGHDK, CDR2 SYGVNS. The germline V and J ends were trimmed by 4 bases and 3 bases, with 13 bases remaining between them. CDR3 region: CASSGRGQNYEQYF. DNA for the CDR3: TGTGCCAGCAGTGGGCGGGGACAGAACTACGAGCAGTACTTC.